The entry below describes one TCR beta chain. A CD8+CD4-CCR7+CD45RA+ gate was used to sort naive CD8 T cells. CDR1 and CDR2 from the germline V gene are SGHTS and YDEGEE. The V segment lost 0 bases and the J segment 3 bases; nucleotides outside the gene matches: 4. CDR3 length equals 15 residues. In TCRdb, the PCR reads were re-called with MiXCR into one record per CDR3 protein. This sample yields 400,000 to 600,000 distinct CDR3 sequences, of which approximately 25% are seen a single time; roughly 0.79% belongs to the top ten. The data originate from a study of molecular identifiers for immune sequencing clone quantification.

What was sequenced was naive CD8+ T cells from blood, with Jurkat cell RNA spiked in. The subset denotes: FACS-sorted CD8+CD4-CCR7+CD45RA+ naive T cells. This clonotype originated in a human donor in good health. Some libraries in this study had Jurkat cell RNA spiked in. The chain recombines TRBV5-8 with TRBJ2-3; 7 bases match TRBD2. The CDR3: CASSLGAGATDTQYF. The CDR3 nucleotides are TGTGCCAGCAGCTTGGGCGCGGGAGCGACAGATACGCAGTATTTT.